A selection of T cell receptor beta chains follows, all from one sample in a study of T cell changes during pregnancy in multiple sclerosis. This table comes from immunoSEQ multiplex PCR, and its TCRdb copy is limited to in-frame clones, with some not included. The sample holds approximately 43,000 clones, around 93% seen once. The specimen comprised CD8+ T cells from peripheral blood mononuclear cells, sampled in the third trimester of pregnancy. These receptors all stem from a female donor with multiple sclerosis, enrolled in a pregnancy study. Each CDR3 is given with its conserved first and last residue. A D gene is named only where the DNA matches it firmly. A clone size is listed for some rows: how often the clone was seen (once, few, many), or a class if it is expanded.

J gene | D gene | clone size | V gene | CDR3 protein | CDR3 DNA
TRBJ2-7 | TRBD2 | - | TRBV4-1 | CASSQISGRAYEQYF | TGCGCCAGCAGCCAGATTAGCGGGAGGGCCTACGAGCAGTACTTC
TRBJ2-2 | - | medium-sized | TRBV5-5 | CASSPPTESGELFF | TGTGCCAGCAGCCCACCTACAGAATCCGGGGAGCTGTTTTTT
TRBJ2-7 | TRBD2 | - | TRBV27 | CASSPWTSGYSEQYF | TGTGCCAGCAGTCCTTGGACTAGCGGGTACTCCGAGCAGTACTTC
TRBJ2-6 | TRBD1 | - | TRBV11-2 | CASSQGQGIGSGANVLTF | TGTGCCAGCAGCCAGGGACAGGGGATTGGGTCTGGGGCCAACGTCCTGACTTTC
TRBJ2-7 | TRBD1 | - | TRBV5-1 | CASSSRTGIGYEQYF | TGCGCCAGCAGCTCAAGGACAGGGATAGGCTACGAGCAGTACTTC
TRBJ2-7 | - | - | TRBV27 | CASGSRGFSGEQYF | TGTGCCAGCGGATCAAGAGGATTCTCCGGGGAGCAGTACTTC
TRBJ1-5 | - | - | TRBV13 | CASSSQGDQPQHF | TGTGCCAGCAGCTCTCAAGGAGATCAGCCCCAGCATTTT
TRBJ2-7 | TRBD2 | - | TRBV4-2 | CASSQDRGSSGIYEQYF | TGTGCCAGCAGCCAAGATAGGGGGTCTAGCGGGATTTACGAGCAGTACTTC
TRBJ2-3 | - | - | TRBV10-3 | CAIRPGTSTDTQYF | TGTGCCATCAGGCCGGGGACTAGCACAGATACGCAGTATTTT
TRBJ2-7 | TRBD1 | - | TRBV6-1 | CASSDDLGQGGSEQYF | TGTGCCAGCAGTGACGACCTGGGACAGGGAGGTAGCGAGCAGTACTTC
TRBJ2-2 | - | - | TRBV27 | CASSFGGNTGELFF | TGTGCCAGCAGTTTTGGCGGGAACACCGGGGAGCTGTTTTTT
TRBJ2-7 | - | - | TRBV28 | CASSVVPPYAYEQYF | TGTGCCAGCAGTGTAGTCCCTCCCTACGCCTACGAGCAGTACTTC
TRBJ2-6 | - | - | TRBV5-6 | CASSPGTSGANVLTF | TGTGCCAGCAGCCCGGGGACATCCGGGGCCAACGTCCTGACTTTC
TRBJ2-2 | TRBD1 | - | TRBV7-2 | CASSIGQGAGELFF | TGTGCCAGCAGCATCGGACAGGGGGCCGGGGAGCTGTTTTTT
TRBJ2-3 | - | - | TRBV30 | CAWSPSWGREPDTQYF | TGTGCCTGGAGTCCTTCCTGGGGGCGCGAACCAGATACGCAGTATTTT
TRBJ2-3 | TRBD2 | once | TRBV7-8 | CASSLSGGSPTQYF | TGTGCCAGCAGCTTAAGCGGGGGGAGCCCTACGCAGTATTTT
TRBJ2-7 | TRBD2 | few | TRBV27 | CASRITSGTTYEQYF | TGTGCCAGCAGAATAACTAGCGGTACAACCTACGAGCAGTACTTC
TRBJ2-3 | TRBD2 | once | TRBV5-5 | CASSLEGLARDTQYF | TGTGCCAGCAGCTTGGAGGGACTAGCAAGGGATACGCAGTATTTT
TRBJ2-5 | TRBD2 | - | TRBV6-1 | CASSELAGGQETQYF | TGTGCCAGCAGTGAACTAGCGGGAGGGCAAGAGACCCAGTACTTC
TRBJ2-7 | TRBD2 | once | TRBV5-4 | CASSLAGGEAYEQYF | TGTGCCAGCAGCCTGGCGGGGGGGGAGGCCTACGAGCAGTACTTC
TRBJ1-5 | - | - | TRBV4-1 | CASSQESNGQPQHF | TGCGCCAGCAGCCAAGAATCAAACGGTCAGCCCCAGCATTTT
TRBJ2-3 | TRBD1 | - | TRBV28 | CASSLTGGTDTQYF | TGTGCCAGCAGTTTAACAGGGGGCACAGATACGCAGTATTTT
TRBJ2-2 | - | - | TRBV30 | CAWSVYRNTGELFF | TGTGCCTGGAGTGTATACAGGAACACCGGGGAGCTGTTTTTT
TRBJ2-1 | TRBD2 | - | TRBV6-5 | CASALAVYNEQFF | TGTGCCAGCGCACTAGCGGTTTACAATGAGCAGTTCTTC
TRBJ2-7 | - | - | TRBV13 | CASSIGHYEQYF | TGTGCCAGCAGCATCGGACACTACGAGCAGTACTTC
TRBJ2-7 | - | - | TRBV6-1 | CASSEYGGSDEQYF | TGTGCCAGCAGTGAATATGGGGGGTCCGACGAGCAGTACTTC
TRBJ2-1 | TRBD1 | - | TRBV5-1 | CASSFWTGGDEQFF | TGCGCCAGCAGCTTCTGGACAGGGGGCGATGAGCAGTTCTTC
TRBJ2-1 | TRBD1 | - | TRBV7-2 | CASGRTGAYNEQFF | TGTGCCAGCGGACGGACAGGTGCGTACAATGAGCAGTTCTTC
TRBJ2-7 | TRBD1 | - | TRBV4-2 | CASSQEGTGDEQYF | TGTGCCAGCAGCCAAGAAGGGACAGGGGACGAGCAGTACTTC
TRBJ2-7 | - | - | TRBV29-1 | CSVDHAYEQYF | TGCAGCGTTGATCATGCGTACGAGCAGTACTTC
TRBJ2-1 | TRBD2 | - | TRBV5-4 | CASSSRGTSGNNEQFF | TGTGCCAGCAGCTCCCGCGGGACTAGCGGTAACAATGAGCAGTTCTTC
TRBJ1-2 | - | once | TRBV28 | CASSSLHGYTF | TGTGCCAGCAGTTCTCTTCATGGCTACACCTTC
TRBJ2-7 | TRBD1 | - | TRBV6-5 | CASKDRGGSEQYF | TGTGCCAGCAAGGACAGGGGGGGGAGCGAGCAGTACTTC
TRBJ2-1 | TRBD2 | - | TRBV30 | CAWSSSGSSYNEQFF | TGTGCCTGGAGTAGCAGCGGGAGCTCCTACAATGAGCAGTTCTTC
TRBJ2-7 | TRBD2 | - | TRBV7-8 | CASSQDGTSGYEQYF | TGTGCCAGCAGCCAAGATGGGACTAGCGGTTACGAGCAGTACTTC
TRBJ1-1 | - | - | TRBV7-2 | CASSSGQNTEAFF | TGTGCCAGCAGCTCTGGACAGAACACTGAAGCTTTCTTT
TRBJ2-7 | TRBD1 | once | TRBV7-9 | CASSLGDRGPNPYEQYF | TGTGCCAGCAGCTTAGGGGACAGGGGGCCGAACCCATACGAGCAGTACTTC
TRBJ2-3 | - | once | TRBV27 | CASMGLGDTQYF | TGTGCCAGCATGGGCCTGGGAGATACGCAGTATTTT
TRBJ2-1 | - | - | TRBV27 | CASSLMDSGEGEQFF | TGTGCCAGCAGTTTAATGGACAGCGGGGAAGGTGAGCAGTTCTTC
TRBJ2-6 | TRBD2 | - | TRBV30 | CAWSTGGSGANVLTF | TGTGCCTGGAGCACGGGGGGCTCTGGGGCCAACGTCCTGACTTTC
TRBJ1-5 | - | few | TRBV5-8 | CASSSRVFNQPQHF | TGTGCCAGCAGCTCCAGGGTATTCAATCAGCCCCAGCATTTT
TRBJ2-3 | - | - | TRBV27 | CASSSVPRYTDTQYF | TGTGCCAGCAGTTCGGTCCCCCGATACACAGATACGCAGTATTTT
TRBJ2-1 | - | - | TRBV25-1 | CASSTSYEQFF | TGTGCCAGCAGTACGTCCTACGAGCAGTTCTTC